This T cell receptor beta chain originates from a study of CD8 T cells in Susac syndrome (dated by TCRdb to between 2019 and 2020). Background on the whole study: Whether CD8+ T cell activation and differentiation in Susac syndrome was antigen driven was tested using repertoire sequencing.

Results and caveats for the whole study, not just this receptor: The study acknowledged that relatively few individuals were included in the TCR sequencing and HLA analysis.

RNA was extracted with the RNeasy kit and roughly 0.45 to 1 ug was reverse transcribed using random hexamers. TCR beta CDR3 regions were amplified with the immunoSEQ multiplex PCR assay covering 54 Vbeta and 13 Jbeta segments. To correct PCR amplification bias, a synthetic template baseline was used for both primer optimization and computational correction. Per the authors' processing: Reads were annotated to V, D and J genes according to IMGT and were analyzed with immunoSEQ Analyzer, with only productive sequences retained. To calculate clonality, Shannon entropy was normalized by log2 of the number of productive unique sequences and then subtracted from one. Public and private clones were assessed among the 100 most prevalent clones of each patient and control. Clones were defined as Susac-specific if absent from the healthy and MS cohorts, from 1052 published viral clones and from other ImmuneACCESS disease sequences. In TCRdb, the public reads were trimmed at Q25 with fastp and aligned with MiXCR, with productive beta chains retained. One record per CDR3 amino acid sequence lists the most common genes and DNA. For this entry, the V and J calls and clone size follow TCRdb and not the study's own pipeline. For this sample the table gives 190,000 or so distinct CDR3 sequences, of which around 96% were detected only once. Jointly, the top ten make up 0.093% of the sample.

At the junction V is shortened by 5 bases and J by 1 base, with 14 bases in between. Based on the germline V gene (reference sequence), the CDR1 and CDR2 sequences are GTSNPN and SVGIG. Inclusive of the bounding cysteine and phenylalanine, the CDR3 is 14 residues long. The retained sequence is limited to the CDR3, 42 bases, with the frame set at the first base. Peripheral blood CD8+ and CD4+ T cells from healthy donors, Susac syndrome patients and multiple sclerosis patients were profiled using high-throughput TCR beta sequencing. The multiple sclerosis controls were treatment-naive patients whose relapsing-remitting disease, either stable or active, fulfilled the revised McDonald criteria. Bulk CD8+ and CD4+ T cells were purified by magnetic negative isolation, whereas CD8+ TEMRA cells were enriched by FACS. Blood was collected in EDTA tubes and processed within 24 hours, with PBMCs isolated through density gradient centrifugation. PBMCs intended for TCR sequencing were cryopreserved in liquid nitrogen and thawed later in a water bath at 37 degrees C. Purity of sorted or isolated CD4+, CD8+ and CD8+ TEMRA cells was at least 90%.

Details on this clonotype: Its antigen has not been determined. No base quality values were provided; no much bigger clone lies one nucleotide off.

The TCR was taken from a human donor with multiple sclerosis. Recombination linked TRBV30 to TRBJ2-5, with the D gene too uncertain to name. The sample consisted of CD4+ T cells from PBMCs. CDR3 loop: CAWGMSPAQETQYF. The sequenced DNA: TGTGCCTGGGGGATGAGCCCGGCCCAAGAGACCCAGTACTTC.